What follows are 6 T cell receptor beta chains derived from one specimen sequenced in a study of identical twins. TCRdb reprocessed the 5' RACE reads via MiXCR and lists one record per CDR3 protein. This table holds a few hundred thousand distinct CDR3 sequences, less than 20% found once. The sequencing input was naive T cells sorted from blood. All receptors derive from a man in his fifties or sixties in good health.

This clonotype was detected ten times or more. The V gene is TRBV10-1, the J gene TRBJ2-3; tentative D call: TRBD1 (6 bases). V was pared by 8 bases and J by 1 base, with 16 bases between. This CDR3 has 15 residues. Germline lookup yields CDR1 WNHNN and CDR2 SYGVQD (reference sequence). The CDR3 loop is CASSELAGGTDTQYF. The CDR3 region has the DNA TGCGCCAGCTCTGAACTGGCAGGGGGCACAGATACGCAGTATTTT.

This chain's CDR3 is CASSLGLAGGVYEQYF. The CDR3 nucleotides are TGTGCCAGCAGCTTAGGGCTAGCGGGGGGAGTCTACGAGCAGTACTTC. The chain is built from TRBV11-2 and TRBJ2-7; 11 bases agree with TRBD2. This CDR3 is built from 16 residues. Germline CDR1 is SGHAT and CDR2 is FQNNGV. V shed 1 base and J 3 bases; nucleotides not matched to a gene: 5.

The chain uses TRBV20-1 and TRBJ2-1, with TRBD2 matching 7 bases. The germline V gene encodes CDR1 DFQATT and CDR2 SNEGSKA (reference sequence). The trim removed 2 bases at V and 5 bases at J, leaving 6 bases unmatched. There are 14 residues in the CDR3. For the CDR3, the DNA is TGCAGTGCTAGAACGGGAGGAAGACACAATGAGCAGTTCTTC. Its translation is CSARTGGRHNEQFF.

The chain combines TRBV4-3 with TRBJ2-1; no reliable D call. This CDR3 spans 16 amino acids. Germline V CDR1 and CDR2: LGHNA, YSLEER. The V end lost 1 base, the J end lost 5 bases, and 15 bases lay between the germline ends. The CDR3 loop reads CASSQVAEPRDNEQFF. The CDR3 DNA reads as TGCGCCAGCAGCCAAGTGGCAGAGCCTAGGGACAATGAGCAGTTCTTC.

In this sample, this clonotype turned up a few times. The V gene is TRBV7-2, the J gene TRBJ2-1; tentatively, D is TRBD1 (6 bases). Trimming pared 5 bases from V and 5 bases from J, leaving 16 bases between. The CDR3 is 15 amino acids. Germline V gene lookup returns CDR1 SGHTA and CDR2 FQGNSA. The CDR3 sequence: CASSPPAGAHNEQFF. Written as DNA, the CDR3 is TGTGCCAGCAGCCCACCCGCAGGGGCCCACAATGAGCAGTTCTTC.

This clonotype was observed a few times. The chain is built from TRBV10-1 and TRBJ2-2, with 10 bases aligning to TRBD1. This CDR3 has 15 amino acids. The junction had 6 bases not matched to a gene; V was cut back by 8 bases and J by 3 bases. Germline-derived CDR1 and CDR2 are WNHNN and SYGVQD (reference sequence). The CDR3 sequence: CASSRGTGDTGELFF. The CDR3 DNA reads as TGCGCCAGCTCACGGGGGACAGGGGACACCGGGGAGCTGTTTTTT.